One sample yielded the 32 T cell receptor beta chains listed below, sequenced in a study of blood T cells in healthy people across ages. PCR was performed a second time for 7 to 11 cycles using a sample-barcoded 5' primer and a J-beta primer mix. TCRdb passed the 5' RACE reads through MiXCR, listing each CDR3 protein once. Of about 600,000 distinct CDR3 sequences listed, around 48% were seen once; the top ten hold just under 25%. Source material: blood. The receptor source for this set is a man older than 75 in good health.

The chain links TRBV7-2 to TRBJ2-1; D possibly corresponds to TRBD2 (6 bases). V was pared by 5 bases and J by 0 bases, with 11 bases between. The CDR3 runs to 15 residues. Germline CDR1 and CDR2: SGHTA and FQGNSA. This CDR3 reads CASSLSGYSYNEQFF. The CDR3 bases are TGTGCCAGCAGCCTGAGCGGGTACTCCTACAATGAGCAGTTCTTC.

J is TRBJ2-7 and V is TRBV11-3; weak D call: TRBD2 (6 bases). Per the germline V gene, CDR1 is SGHNT and CDR2 is YENEEA. V gave up 5 bases and J gave up 2 bases, with 10 bases separating them. The CDR3 consists of 13 residues. CDR3 DNA: TGTGCCAGCAGCCGTGGGGGGACCTACGAGCAGTACTTC. Translating gives CASSRGGTYEQYF. Complete variable domain (other parts from reference TRBV11-3 and TRBJ2-7): EAGVVQSPRYKIIEKKQPVAFWCNPISGHNTLYWYLQNLGQGPELLIRYENEEAVDDSQLPKDRFSAERLKGVDSTLKIQPAELGDSAVYLCASSRGGTYEQYFGPGTRLTVT.

The CDR3 nucleotides read TGTGCCAGCAGCTTAGCGACCCCGGGACCCATTACATCTTACGAGCAGTACTTC. Translation gives CASSLATPGPITSYEQYF. The chain uses TRBV7-2 and TRBJ2-7; D tentatively reads TRBD1 or TRBD2 (5 bases each). Trimming removed 0 bases at V and 4 bases at J, with 22 bases between. Germline values: CDR1 SGHTA, CDR2 FQGNSA. This CDR3 is 18 amino acids long.

CDR3 nucleotide sequence: TGTGCCAGCAGCCGACAGGGTGCCGTCACAGATACGCAGTATTTT. Protein: CASSRQGAVTDTQYF. The chain has TRBV7-3 and TRBJ2-3, with 7 bases matching TRBD1. This CDR3 has 15 residues. Germline V gene lookup returns CDR1 SGHTA and CDR2 FQGTGA. The V and J ends lost 5 bases and 2 bases, in that order; junction bases with no gene match: 7.

CDR3 coding DNA: TGTGCCAGCAGTAACTCACAGGGTCCGGGGGAAAAACTGTTTTTT. Translated: CASSNSQGPGEKLFF. The chain has TRBV28 and TRBJ1-4; the D gene is possibly TRBD1 (6 bases). In germline, CDR1 is MDHEN, CDR2 SYDVKM. Trimming stripped 5 bases from V and 8 bases from J, with 18 bases between. There are 15 residues in the CDR3.

The chain combines TRBV4-1 with TRBJ2-7; D is ambiguous. The V end lost 3 bases, the J end lost 7 bases, and 19 bases lay between the germline ends. This CDR3 has 15 residues. The germline V gene encodes CDR1 MGHRA and CDR2 YSYEKL. CDR3 in amino acids: CASSHPTSPNLEQYF. CDR3 coding DNA: TGCGCCAGCAGCCATCCGACCTCTCCGAATTTGGAGCAGTACTTC.

To note about this clonotype: A much larger clone lies a single base off, so this may be a read error. The rearrangement uses TRBV7-2 and TRBJ1-2, with D perhaps TRBD1 (6 bases). Germline V lookup: CDR1 SGHTA, CDR2 FQGNSA. Trimming took off 5 bases at V and 8 bases at J, with 15 bases between the two ends. CDR3 length equals 13 residues. CDR3 DNA sequence: TGTGCCAGCAGCATTGAGGGGGGCGGGGGCTACACCTTC. It encodes CASSIEGGGGYTF.

The chain links TRBV5-1 to TRBJ2-7, with D perhaps matching TRBD1 (5 bases). CDR1 is SGHRS and CDR2 is YFSETQ in the germline V gene. V lost 0 bases, J lost 4 bases, and 11 bases lay in between. CDR3 length: 14 amino acids. This chain's CDR3 is CASSLGGQLYEQYF. The CDR3 DNA sequence: TGCGCCAGCAGCTTGGGGGGCCAGCTTTACGAGCAGTACTTC. Filled out from reference TRBV5-1 and TRBJ2-7, the complete variable domain reads KAGVTQTPRYLIKTRGQQVTLSCSPISGHRSVSWYQQTPGQGLQFLFEYFSETQRNKGNFPGRFSGRQFSNSRSEMNVSTLELGDSALYLCASSLGGQLYEQYFGPGTRLTVT.

This clonotype has only a few counts. The chain combines TRBV20-1 with TRBJ1-2; 8 bases are a match to TRBD1. The CDR3 consists of 15 residues. Germline V gene sequence: CDR1 DFQATT, CDR2 SNEGSKA (reference sequence). V shed 0 bases and J 7 bases; nucleotides not matched to a gene: 10. This chain's CDR3 is CSARDRRTGHFGYTF. Here the CDR3 DNA reads TGCAGTGCTAGAGATCGGCGGACAGGGCATTTTGGCTACACCTTC.

The chain has TRBV3-1 and TRBJ2-1; 10 nucleotides line up with TRBD2. The CDR3 has 15 residues. J gave up 7 bases and V 1 base, and 4 bases lay outside the gene matches. The V gene's germline CDR1 is LGHDT and CDR2 YNNKEL (reference sequence). CDR3 sequence reads: CASSQASGGANEQFF. CDR3 sequence (DNA): TGTGCCAGCAGCCAAGCCAGCGGGGGGGCGAATGAGCAGTTCTTC.

As to this clonotype: A read error may explain this, as a much larger clone is one base away. This chain connects TRBV6-6 to TRBJ1-1; D is uncertain. The CDR3 loop spans 16 amino acids. The germline gives CDR1 MNHNY, CDR2 SVGAGI (reference sequence). V was shortened by 9 bases and J by 3 bases, with 23 bases between the two germline ends. The CDR3 loop is CASSKLPGRTDTEAFF. The CDR3 nucleotides are TGTGCCAGTAGTAAACTACCGGGGAGGACGGACACTGAAGCTTTCTTT.

V gene TRBV15 combines with J gene TRBJ2-5, with D possibly TRBD1 on 5 matching bases. The DNA end is more similar to TRBJ2-7, so the J call may be wrong. This CDR3 is built from 18 residues. CDR1 LNHNV and CDR2 YYDKDF come from the germline V gene (reference sequence). This CDR3 is CATSSSRSGQGYYYEQYF. The CDR3, as DNA: TGTGCCACCAGCTCGTCTCGGTCCGGGCAGGGCTATTACTACGAGCAGTACTTC.

The chain couples TRBV12-3 or TRBV12-4 to TRBJ2-6; tentative D call: TRBD2 (7 bases). The CDR3 contains 14 residues. V gave up 3 bases and J gave up 9 bases, with 12 bases separating them. CDR3 coding DNA: TGTGCCAGCAGTTTTTCAGGGGAGGGCAACGTCCTGACTTTC. Encoded protein: CASSFSGEGNVLTF.

The chain couples TRBV29-1 to TRBJ2-7; D remains unclear. The J call is doubtful: the DNA matches TRBJ2-5 better. Per the germline V gene, CDR1 is SQVTM and CDR2 is ANQGSEA. The CDR3 spans 13 residues. CDR3 amino acids: CSVERDVKETQYF. The CDR3 nucleotides read TGCAGCGTTGAAAGGGATGTCAAAGAGACCCAGTACTTC.

The genes are TRBV29-1 and TRBJ2-5; D could derive from TRBD1 or TRBD2 (5 bases each). V was clipped by 0 bases and J by 5 bases, with 13 bases between them. The germline gives CDR1 SQVTM, CDR2 ANQGSEA. The CDR3 extends over 14 amino acids. The CDR3 nucleotides read TGCAGCGTTGAAGATCCTGCGAGGGGCGAGACCCAGTACTTC. Its protein product is CSVEDPARGETQYF.

V usage is TRBV7-2 and J usage is TRBJ2-7, with D tentatively TRBD2 (6 bases). This CDR3 has 14 amino acids. Germline CDR1 and CDR2: SGHTA and FQGNSA. V lost 0 bases to trimming and J lost 2 bases, with 8 bases between them. CDR3 sequence reads: CASSLATRAYEQYF. Here the CDR3 DNA reads TGTGCCAGCAGCTTAGCGACTAGGGCCTACGAGCAGTACTTC.

This clonotype appeared a few times. The chain joins TRBV21-1 to TRBJ2-7; the table gives TRBD1 as D, unverified against the DNA. TRBV21-1 is recorded as a pseudogene. The CDR3 extends over 15 amino acids. The CDR3 reads CASSKVNGGAGEQYF. The DNA of the CDR3 is TGTGCCAGCAGCAAAGTGAACGGGGGCGCCGGCGAGCAGTACTTC.

This clonotype came up many times. The chain combines TRBV6-5 with TRBJ2-1, with TRBD2 matching over 9 bases. V shed 3 bases, J shed 5 bases, and the junction held 2 bases outside the gene matches. CDR1 MNHEY and CDR2 SVGAGI come from the germline V gene. This CDR3 comprises 14 residues. CDR3 loop: CASSYRGRDNEQFF. The CDR3 DNA sequence: TGTGCCAGCAGTTATCGCGGGAGGGACAATGAGCAGTTCTTC.

The V and J genes are TRBV27 and TRBJ1-6; TRBD1 might be the D (6 bases). The germline V gene encodes CDR1 MNHEY and CDR2 SMNVEV (reference sequence). The length of the CDR3 is 16 residues. V lost 7 bases, J lost 6 bases, and 19 bases lay in between. The CDR3 bases are TGTGCCAGCACACCCTCGCGGGGGGCCCTTAATTCACCCCTCCACTTT. This codes for CASTPSRGALNSPLHF.

The chain uses TRBV6-2 or TRBV6-3 and TRBJ2-6; 9 bases align to TRBD1. In germline, CDR1 is MNHEY, CDR2 SVGEGT. The length of the CDR3 is 19 residues. Trimming removed 0 bases from V and 0 bases from J; junction bases left unmatched: 6. In DNA, the CDR3 is TGTGCCAGCAGTTACTCGACCGGGACAGGGATCTCTGGGGCCAACGTCCTGACTTTC. It is translated as CASSYSTGTGISGANVLTF.

A few counts support this clonotype. The chain joins TRBV7-2 to TRBJ2-7, with D maybe TRBD2 (6 bases). V lost 6 bases and J lost 4, with 16 bases in between. This CDR3 has 14 amino acids. The germline gives CDR1 SGHTA, CDR2 FQGNSA. This chain's CDR3 is CASSSTGGEYEQYF. The DNA for the CDR3 is TGTGCCAGCAGTTCCACCGGGGGAGAATACGAGCAGTACTTC.

This clonotype was counted at least ten times. The gene calls are TRBV6-6 and TRBJ1-2; 8 positions match TRBD1. This CDR3 contains 14 residues. Trimming took 7 bases from V and 5 from J; bases not matched to a gene: 9. From germline, CDR1 is MNHNY and CDR2 SVGAGI (reference sequence). The CDR3 DNA reads as TGTGCCAGCAAGACAGGGGACCGGGATTATGGCTACACCTTC. This sequence encodes CASKTGDRDYGYTF.

The chain links TRBV7-2 to TRBJ1-2; D remains ambiguous. The germline V gene has CDR1 SGHTA and CDR2 FQGNSA. Trimming took off 5 bases at V and 6 bases at J, with 13 bases between the two ends. This CDR3 region has 13 residues. The CDR3 spells CASSPPGGNGYTF. The CDR3, as DNA: TGTGCCAGCAGCCCTCCTGGAGGAAATGGCTACACCTTC.

This chain uses TRBV7-2 with TRBJ1-1, with D tentatively TRBD1 (5 bases). From germline, CDR1 is SGHTA and CDR2 FQGNSA. The CDR3 has 14 residues. Trimming pared 5 bases from V and 5 bases from J, leaving 15 bases between. The CDR3 sequence: CASSRTAGRTEAFF. The CDR3 DNA reads as TGTGCCAGCAGCCGTACGGCGGGGCGGACTGAAGCTTTCTTT.

V usage is TRBV3-1 and J usage is TRBJ2-1; D gene unclear. This CDR3 has 11 amino acids. Germline lookup yields CDR1 LGHDT and CDR2 YNNKEL (reference sequence). Trimming took 5 bases from V and 6 from J, leaving 5 bases between them. The CDR3 DNA sequence: TGTGCCAGCAGCGTCTTCAATGAGCAGTTCTTC. This encodes CASSVFNEQFF.

The chain combines TRBV20-1 with TRBJ1-2, with D possibly being TRBD1 (5 bases). The germline V gene encodes CDR1 DFQATT and CDR2 SNEGSKA (reference sequence). The CDR3 runs to 14 residues. Trimming took off 6 bases at V and 5 bases at J, with 19 bases between the two ends. For the CDR3, the DNA is TGCAGTGCCATCCAGGGCCCGGGACGATATGGCTACACCTTC. Translation: CSAIQGPGRYGYTF.

In its sample, this clonotype was seen a few times. V and J are TRBV20-1 and TRBJ2-5; 8 nucleotides agree with TRBD1. The CDR3 is made up of 15 amino acids. V lost 0 bases to trimming and J lost 4 bases; unmatched junction nucleotides: 7. Germline loops: CDR1 DFQATT, CDR2 SNEGSKA (reference sequence). The CDR3 DNA reads as TGCAGTGCTAGAGATTTGGCAGGGGGCCGAGAGACCCAGTACTTC. It translates to CSARDLAGGRETQYF.

This clonotype was seen a few times. The genes are TRBV5-1 and TRBJ2-7; 7 bases match TRBD1. V lost 6 bases to trimming and J lost 7 bases; unmatched junction nucleotides: 10. The CDR3 has 13 residues. CDR1 is SGHRS and CDR2 is YFSETQ in the germline V gene. The CDR3 DNA follows: TGCGCCAGCACGACAGGGCAGCTAGGAGAGCAGTACTTC. Translation gives CASTTGQLGEQYF.

This clonotype turned up a few times. The V and J genes are TRBV11-2 and TRBJ2-7, with D possibly being TRBD2 (5 bases). The length of the CDR3 is 14 residues. Trimming removed 6 bases at V and 2 bases at J, with 14 bases between. CDR1 is SGHAT, CDR2 FQNNGV, per germline. The CDR3 DNA is TGTGCCAGCAGATCCGAGCGGATTCCCTACGAGCAGTACTTC. Translating gives CASRSERIPYEQYF.

The genes are TRBV6-1 and TRBJ1-2, with 7 positions matching TRBD1. V was clipped by 3 bases and J by 4 bases; unmatched bases: 8. CDR1 is MNHNS, CDR2 SASEGT, per germline. The CDR3 is 15 amino acids. CDR3 DNA: TGTGCCAGCAGTGAGGGAACAGGGACAGTCTATGGCTACACCTTC. Translating it yields CASSEGTGTVYGYTF.

The chain joins TRBV7-2 to TRBJ2-7; TRBD1 is a possible D gene (7 bases). The CDR3 covers 15 residues. The germline V gene encodes CDR1 SGHTA and CDR2 FQGNSA. Trimming removed 5 bases from V and 10 bases from J, with 24 bases in between. The CDR3 loop reads CASSPDPTRGGTQYF. CDR3 DNA: TGTGCCAGCAGCCCCGACCCGACTAGAGGGGGCACCCAGTACTTC.

As to this clonotype: An end of the junction differs from the germline gene, which may be a read error. The rearrangement uses TRBV7-2 and TRBJ1-4; D remains ambiguous. The CDR3 covers 15 residues. CDR1 is SGHTA, CDR2 FQGNSA, per germline. Here the CDR3 DNA reads TGTGCCAGCACCTTAGACACCAGCGGGGTGGAAAAACTGTTTTTT. Translating it yields CASTLDTSGVEKLFF.